What follows are 22 T cell receptor beta chains derived from one specimen sequenced in a study of T cell responses to AZD1222 COVID-19 vaccine. Libraries were prepared by immunoSEQ multiplex PCR; TCRdb keeps only in-frame clonotypes and omits some of them. The sample yields 150,000 to 200,000 clones, 85% to 95% seen once. Specimen: peripheral blood, collected on day 0 of AZD1222 vaccination. These receptor sequences come from an adult in good health.

The rearrangement joins TRBV5-5 to TRBJ1-4; D not resolved. CDR3 length: 15 amino acids. Deletions cut 0 bases from V and 5 bases from J, with 11 bases between. Germline lookup yields CDR1 SGHKS and CDR2 YYEKEE (reference sequence). The CDR3 bases are TGTGCCAGCAGCTTGGGGTCAGCCCGGAATGAAAAACTGTTTTTT. Residues: CASSLGSARNEKLFF.

The chain combines TRBV9 with TRBJ2-1; 7 nucleotides agree with TRBD2. Germline V gives CDR1 SGDLS, CDR2 YYNGEE. The CDR3 runs to 15 residues. V shed 3 bases and J 6 bases; nucleotides not matched to a gene: 9. DNA of the CDR3: TGTGCCAGCAGCGCGATGGCGGGAGTGGTCAATGAGCAGTTCTTC. It is translated as CASSAMAGVVNEQFF.

The rearrangement uses TRBV5-4 and TRBJ1-3; no clear D gene. CDR1 and CDR2 (germline): SGHNT, YYREEE (reference sequence). V lost 2 bases and J lost 3, with 15 bases in between. This CDR3 is built from 16 residues. CDR3 residues: CASSLEGRLGGNTIYF. CDR3 sequence (DNA): TGTGCCAGCAGCTTAGAAGGACGTCTAGGTGGAAACACCATATATTTT.

This chain connects TRBV28 to TRBJ1-1; TRBD1 is a possible D gene (6 bases). The CDR3 is made up of 15 amino acids. Germline CDR1 reads MDHEN; CDR2 reads SYDVKM. Trimming removed 5 bases at V and 0 bases at J, with 13 bases between. CDR3 amino acids: CASSPGGGVNTEAFF. CDR3 in DNA: TGTGCCAGCAGTCCCGGGGGGGGCGTGAACACTGAAGCTTTCTTT.

The rearrangement uses TRBV4-2 and TRBJ1-2, with D uncertain. The length of the CDR3 is 16 residues. Trimming took 0 bases from V and 6 from J, leaving 17 bases between them. Germline V lookup: CDR1 LGHNA, CDR2 YNFKEQ. The CDR3 coding sequence is TGTGCCAGCAGCCAAGATCGGGCCTCCCGTGGGGATGGCTACACCTTC. Its protein is CASSQDRASRGDGYTF.

The rearrangement links TRBV11-2 to TRBJ1-2; possible D gene TRBD1, 5 bases. CDR3 length: 13 residues. Germline V gene lookup returns CDR1 SGHAT and CDR2 FQNNGV. Trimming shortened V by 5 bases and J by 5 bases, and 12 bases separated the two germline ends. The CDR3, as DNA: TGTGCCAGCAGCGCGGGACTCCCTTATGGCTACACCTTC. It translates to CASSAGLPYGYTF.

The chain links TRBV11-2 to TRBJ2-7, with 8 bases fitting TRBD2. The CDR3 runs 14 residues. The V gene's germline CDR1 is SGHAT and CDR2 FQNNGV. V was clipped by 3 bases and J by 2 bases; unmatched bases: 3. CDR3 nucleotide sequence: TGTGCCAGCAGCTTGCGCGGGGGGACCTACGAGCAGTACTTC. As protein: CASSLRGGTYEQYF.

V usage is TRBV19 and J usage is TRBJ2-7, with 14 bases fitting TRBD2. V lost 3 bases to trimming and J lost 5 bases; unmatched junction nucleotides: 9. CDR3 length equals 17 residues. Per the germline V gene, CDR1 is LNHDA and CDR2 is SQIVND (reference sequence). The chain's CDR3 is CASSMGLAGERVDEQYF. In DNA, the CDR3 is TGTGCCAGTAGTATGGGACTAGCGGGAGAAAGGGTCGACGAGCAGTACTTC.

The V and J genes are TRBV5-6 and TRBJ1-6; D might be TRBD1 (5 bases). The germline V and J ends were trimmed by 4 bases and 2 bases, with 13 bases remaining between them. Germline V gene data show CDR1 as SGHDT and CDR2 as YYEEEE. The CDR3 sequence is 16 residues long. CDR3 DNA sequence: TGTGCCAGCAGCCCCGCGGGGGAGGCCTATAATTCACCCCTCCACTTT. The encoded protein is CASSPAGEAYNSPLHF.

The chain joins TRBV30 to TRBJ1-1; D possibly corresponds to TRBD1 (6 bases). Germline CDR1 GTSNPN, CDR2 SVGIG (reference sequence). Trimming shortened V by 0 bases and J by 7 bases, and 12 bases separated the two germline ends. CDR3 length equals 13 residues. The CDR3 is CAWSVVLRGEAFF. For the CDR3, the DNA is TGTGCCTGGAGTGTAGTCCTCAGGGGTGAAGCTTTCTTT.

CDR3 nucleotides: TGTGCCAGCAGTTCGGGTCAGGGGCTGGGCTATGGCTACACCTTC. Protein sequence: CASSSGQGLGYGYTF. This sequence joins TRBV28 and TRBJ1-2; possible D gene TRBD1, 6 bases. Germline V CDR1 and CDR2: MDHEN, SYDVKM. CDR3 length equals 15 residues. Trimming left V 4 bases short and J 4 bases short, with 16 bases between.

This clone is judged medium-sized. The chain has TRBV9 and TRBJ2-7; 8 nucleotides agree with TRBD1. CDR3 length: 15 residues. Per germline, CDR1 SGDLS and CDR2 YYNGEE. V lost 0 bases and J lost 2; bases outside the gene matches: 4. This CDR3 reads CASSVGDRFTYEQYF. CDR3 nucleotides: TGTGCCAGCAGCGTAGGGGACAGGTTCACCTACGAGCAGTACTTC. The whole variable domain, filled in from reference TRBV9 and TRBJ2-7, reads DSGVTQTPKHLITATGQRVTLRCSPRSGDLSVYWYQQSLDQGLQFLIQYYNGEERAKGNILERFSAQQFPDLHSELNLSSLELGDSALYFCASSVGDRFTYEQYFGPGTRLTVT.

J is TRBJ1-4 and V is TRBV6-5; 9 nucleotides match TRBD1. J lost 5 bases, V lost 4 bases, and 8 bases had no gene match. Germline loops: CDR1 MNHEY, CDR2 SVGAGI. The CDR3 runs to 16 residues. The CDR3, as DNA: TGTGCCAGCAGTTCCGCCCGGGACAGGGCGAATGAAAAACTGTTTTTT. Protein product: CASSSARDRANEKLFF.

The gene calls are TRBV19 and TRBJ1-5, with 7 bases lining up with TRBD1. V trimming: 7 bases; J trimming: 1 base; junction bases outside the gene matches: 7. Germline V gene lookup returns CDR1 LNHDA and CDR2 SQIVND (reference sequence). CDR3 size: 15 residues. The CDR3 region is CASTTTGSSNQPQHF. Written as DNA, the CDR3 is TGTGCCAGTACCACGACAGGGTCGAGCAATCAGCCCCAGCATTTT.

This clone was observed a single time. This CDR3 reads CASSFDNSYNSPLHF. The CDR3 DNA is TGTGCCAGCAGCTTCGACAACTCCTATAATTCACCCCTCCACTTT. The rearrangement joins TRBV6-5 to TRBJ1-6; D not resolved. Per germline, CDR1 MNHEY and CDR2 SVGAGI. The CDR3 is 15 residues long. The germline V and J ends were trimmed by 6 bases and 0 bases, with 9 bases remaining between them.

The genes are TRBV2 and TRBJ1-1, with 9 nucleotides matching TRBD1. The CDR3 length is 14 residues. Germline V CDR1 and CDR2: SNHLY, FYNNEI. V trimming: 4 bases; J trimming: 5 bases; junction bases outside the gene matches: 5. The CDR3 DNA reads as TGTGCCAGCAGTGTGGGGACAGGGTGGACTGAAGCTTTCTTT. It translates to CASSVGTGWTEAFF.

Ten or more counts support this clone. The chain combines TRBV4-1 with TRBJ2-1, with 9 bases identical to TRBD1. Germline CDR1 is MGHRA and CDR2 is YSYEKL. Unmatched junction bases numbered 6, after V lost 4 bases and J lost 5 bases. This CDR3 has 15 amino acids. CDR3 amino acids: CASSRGQGSHNEQFF. The CDR3 DNA follows: TGCGCCAGCAGCCGAGGACAGGGGAGCCACAATGAGCAGTTCTTC.

J is TRBJ1-2 and V is TRBV6-2 or TRBV6-3, with D maybe TRBD1 (6 bases). Germline lookup yields CDR1 MNHEY and CDR2 SVGEGT. The CDR3 is made up of 16 amino acids. The germline V and J ends were trimmed by 6 bases and 4 bases, with 21 bases remaining between them. In nucleotides, the CDR3 is TGTGCCAGCAGCTGGGGGCACAGGCAGGGAGGCTATGGCTACACCTTC. Translated: CASSWGHRQGGYGYTF.

J is TRBJ1-5 and V is TRBV18, with 8 bases identical to TRBD1. The CDR3 consists of 16 residues. The V gene's germline CDR1 is KGHSH and CDR2 LQKENI. Trimming cost V 3 bases and J 6 bases; bases outside gene matches: 10. The DNA for the CDR3 is TGTGCCAGCTCACCGCCCGGACAGGGTTTGGGTCAGCCCCAGCATTTT. This sequence encodes CASSPPGQGLGQPQHF. The full variable domain, its missing parts supplied by reference TRBV18 and TRBJ1-5, is NAGVMQNPRHLVRRRGQEARLRCSPMKGHSHVYWYRQLPEEGLKFMVYLQKENIIDESGMPKERFSAEFPKEGPSILRIQQVVRGDSAAYFCASSPPGQGLGQPQHFGDGTRLSIL.

The V gene is TRBV13, the J gene TRBJ2-7; 7 nucleotides agree with TRBD1. In germline, CDR1 is PRHDT, CDR2 FYEKMQ (reference sequence). The ends lost 6 bases at V and 5 bases at J; junction bases unmatched: 13. CDR3 size: 15 residues. The CDR3 DNA is TGTGCCAGCAGTCGCCGCCGGGACAGCCGAAACGAGCAGTACTTC. Translated, it gives CASSRRRDSRNEQYF.

The J gene is TRBJ2-1, the V gene TRBV29-1; D is undetermined. Germline CDR1 reads SQVTM; CDR2 reads ANQGSEA. Trimming took 7 bases from V and 8 from J, leaving 9 bases between them. CDR3 length: 10 amino acids. The CDR3 region is CSASRDEQFF. In nucleotides, the CDR3 is TGCAGCGCCTCAAGGGATGAGCAGTTCTTC.

This chain uses TRBV27 with TRBJ1-2; D may be TRBD1 (6 bases). CDR3 size: 17 residues. V was trimmed by 2 bases and J by 4 bases, leaving 20 bases between them. CDR1 MNHEY and CDR2 SMNVEV come from the germline V gene (reference sequence). Here the CDR3 reads CASSLSPQGARVYGYTF. The DNA of the CDR3 is TGTGCCAGCAGTTTAAGCCCACAGGGTGCCCGGGTCTATGGCTACACCTTC.